This T cell receptor (beta chain) was recovered during a study of identical twins. Turning to this clonotype: The antigen remains undetermined.

TCRdb called the 5' RACE reads again in MiXCR, with one record for every CDR3 protein. Among hundreds of thousands of distinct CDR3 sequences listed, around 6% were seen once. The germline gives CDR1 SNHLY, CDR2 FYNNEI. CDR3 size: 14 residues. Trimming removed 4 bases at V and 0 bases at J, with 7 bases between. Findings of the study overall: There were fewer insertions in abundant cord blood beta clonotypes, but memory repertoires showed no such pattern.

This chain uses TRBV2 with TRBJ2-1; no firm D call. The source material was naive T cells sorted from blood. The sequence was collected from a man aged 18 to 30 in good health. The CDR3 region is CASSVSSSYNEQFF. For the CDR3, the DNA is TGTGCCAGCAGTGTAAGTAGCTCCTACAATGAGCAGTTCTTC.